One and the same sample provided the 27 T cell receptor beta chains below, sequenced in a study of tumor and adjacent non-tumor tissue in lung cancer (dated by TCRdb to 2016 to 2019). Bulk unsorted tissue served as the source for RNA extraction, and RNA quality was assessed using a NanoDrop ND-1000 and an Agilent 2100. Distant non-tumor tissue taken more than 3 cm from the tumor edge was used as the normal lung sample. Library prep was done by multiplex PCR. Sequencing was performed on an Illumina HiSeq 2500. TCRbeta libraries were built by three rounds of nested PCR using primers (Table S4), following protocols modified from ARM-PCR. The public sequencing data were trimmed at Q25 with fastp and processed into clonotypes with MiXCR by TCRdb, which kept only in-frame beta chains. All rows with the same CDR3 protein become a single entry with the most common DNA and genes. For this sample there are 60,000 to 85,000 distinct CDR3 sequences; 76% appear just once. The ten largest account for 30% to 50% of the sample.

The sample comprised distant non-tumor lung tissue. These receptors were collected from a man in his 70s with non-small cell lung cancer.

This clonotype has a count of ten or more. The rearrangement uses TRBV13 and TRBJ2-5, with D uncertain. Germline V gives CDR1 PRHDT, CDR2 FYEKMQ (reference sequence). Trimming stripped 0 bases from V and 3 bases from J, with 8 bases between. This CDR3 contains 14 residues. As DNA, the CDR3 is TGTGCCAGCAGCTTAGGTAGGGCGGAAGAGACCCAGTACTTC. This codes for CASSLGRAEETQYF.

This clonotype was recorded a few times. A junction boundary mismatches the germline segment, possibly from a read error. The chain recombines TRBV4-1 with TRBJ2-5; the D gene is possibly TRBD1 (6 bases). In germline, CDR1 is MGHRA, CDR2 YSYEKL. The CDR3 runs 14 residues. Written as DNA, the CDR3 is TGCGCTAGCAGCCAACAGAGGGGGCAAGAGACCCAGTACTTC. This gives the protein CASSQQRGQETQYF.

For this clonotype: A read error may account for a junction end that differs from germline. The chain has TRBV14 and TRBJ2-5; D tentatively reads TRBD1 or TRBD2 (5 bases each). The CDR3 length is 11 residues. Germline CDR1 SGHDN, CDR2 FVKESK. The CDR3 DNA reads TGTGCCAGCGGCCAAGCTGGGACCCAGTATTTC. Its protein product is CASGQAGTQYF.

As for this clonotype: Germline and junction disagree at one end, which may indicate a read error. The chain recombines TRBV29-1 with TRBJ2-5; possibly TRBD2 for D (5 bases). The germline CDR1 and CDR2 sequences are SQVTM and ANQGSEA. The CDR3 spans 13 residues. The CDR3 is CSVDGDVGETQYF. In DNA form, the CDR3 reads TGCAGCGTTGATGGGGATGTTGGGGAGACCCAGTATTTC.

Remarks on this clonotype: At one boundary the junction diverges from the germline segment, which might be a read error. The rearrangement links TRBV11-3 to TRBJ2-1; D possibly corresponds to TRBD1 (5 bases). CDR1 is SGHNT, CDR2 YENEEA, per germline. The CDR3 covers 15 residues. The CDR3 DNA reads TGTGCCAGCAACTTATTTCAGGGAATTTCCTATGAGCAGTTCTTC. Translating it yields CASNLFQGISYEQFF. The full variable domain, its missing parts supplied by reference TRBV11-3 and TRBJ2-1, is EAGVVQSPRYKIIEKKQPVAFWCNPISGHNTLYWYLQNLGQGPELLIRYENEEAVDDSQLPKDRFSAERLKGVDSTLKIQPAELGDSAVYLCASNLFQGISYEQFFGPGTRLTVL.

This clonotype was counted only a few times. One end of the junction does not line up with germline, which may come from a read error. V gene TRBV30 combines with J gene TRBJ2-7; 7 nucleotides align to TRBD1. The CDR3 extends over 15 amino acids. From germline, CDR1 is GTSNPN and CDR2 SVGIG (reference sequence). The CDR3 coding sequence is TGTGTCTGGAGTACTGGGACAGATAGCTCCTACGAGCAGTACTTC. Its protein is CVWSTGTDSSYEQYF.

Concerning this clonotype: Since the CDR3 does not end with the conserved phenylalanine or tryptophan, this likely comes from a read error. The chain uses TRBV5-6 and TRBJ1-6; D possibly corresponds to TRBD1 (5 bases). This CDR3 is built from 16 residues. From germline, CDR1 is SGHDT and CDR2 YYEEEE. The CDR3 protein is CASSFGGSSYNSSLHL. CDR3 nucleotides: TGTGCCAGCAGCTTCGGGGGTAGCTCCTATAATTCATCCCTCCACTTA.

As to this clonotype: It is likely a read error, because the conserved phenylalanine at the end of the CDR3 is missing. CDR3 loop: CASRTSARDEQFY. Here the CDR3 DNA reads TGTGCCAGCCGAACTAGCGCGAGAGATGAGCAGTTCTAC. The genes are TRBV6-2 or TRBV6-3 and TRBJ2-1; 7 nucleotides align to TRBD2. Germline V lookup: CDR1 MNHEY, CDR2 SVGEGT. CDR3 length equals 13 residues. After removal of 8 bases from V and 8 bases from J, the junction contained 9 bases not matched to a gene.

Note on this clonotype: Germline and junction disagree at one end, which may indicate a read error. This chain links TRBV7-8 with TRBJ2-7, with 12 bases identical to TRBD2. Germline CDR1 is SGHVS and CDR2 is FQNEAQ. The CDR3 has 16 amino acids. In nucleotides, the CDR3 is TGTGCTAGCAGCTCGTCCGGACTAGCGGGAATTTACGAGCCGTACTTC. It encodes CASSSSGLAGIYEPYF.

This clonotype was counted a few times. CDR3 sequence reads: CARGTGGTQYF. The CDR3 coding sequence is TGTGCCAGGGGAACAGGAGGGACCCAGTACTTC. J is TRBJ2-5 and V is TRBV28; TRBD1 or TRBD2 may be the D gene (5 bases each). Trimming stripped 9 bases from V and 7 bases from J, with 12 bases between. The CDR3 runs to 11 residues. Germline V CDR1 and CDR2: MDHEN, SYDVKM. Combining the CDR3 with reference TRBV28 and TRBJ2-5 gives the whole variable domain DVKVTQSSRYLVKRTGEKVFLECVQDMDHENMFWYRQDPGLGLRLIYFSYDVKMKEKGDIPEGYSVSREKKERFSLILESASTNQTSMYLCARGTGGTQYFGPGTRLLVL.

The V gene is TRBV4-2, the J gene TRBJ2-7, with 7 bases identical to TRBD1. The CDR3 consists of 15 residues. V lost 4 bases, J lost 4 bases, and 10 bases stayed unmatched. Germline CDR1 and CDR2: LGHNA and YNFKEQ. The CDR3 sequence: CASSRQGQCKYEQYF. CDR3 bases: TGTGCCAGCAGCCGCCAGGGACAGTGTAAATACGAGCAGTACTTC.

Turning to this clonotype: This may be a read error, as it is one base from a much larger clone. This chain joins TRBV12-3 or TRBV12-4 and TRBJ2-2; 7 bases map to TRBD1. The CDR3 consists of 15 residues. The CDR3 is CVSSPRTGVEGELFF. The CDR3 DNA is TGTGTCAGCAGCCCCAGGACAGGAGTTGAAGGGGAGCTGTTTTTT.

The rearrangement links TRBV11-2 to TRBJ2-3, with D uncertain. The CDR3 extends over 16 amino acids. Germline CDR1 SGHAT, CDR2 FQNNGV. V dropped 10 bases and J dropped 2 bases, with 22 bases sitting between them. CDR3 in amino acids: CANSLGSSPNTDTQYF. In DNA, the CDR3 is TGTGCCAATAGCTTAGGTTCGAGCCCTAACACAGATACGCAGTATTTT.

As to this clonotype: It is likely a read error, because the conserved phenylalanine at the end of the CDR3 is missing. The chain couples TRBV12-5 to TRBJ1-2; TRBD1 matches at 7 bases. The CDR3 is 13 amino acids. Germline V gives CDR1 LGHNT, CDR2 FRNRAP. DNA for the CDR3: TGTGCTAGTGATTTGGTACAGGGGTATGGCTACACCTTA. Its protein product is CASDLVQGYGYTL.

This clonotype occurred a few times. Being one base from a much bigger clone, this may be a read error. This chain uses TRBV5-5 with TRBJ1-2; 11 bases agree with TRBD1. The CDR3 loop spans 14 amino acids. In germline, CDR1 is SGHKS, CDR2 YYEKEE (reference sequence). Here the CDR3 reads CTSSLGQGVGGYTF. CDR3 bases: TGTACCAGCAGCTTGGGACAGGGGGTCGGTGGCTACACCTTC.

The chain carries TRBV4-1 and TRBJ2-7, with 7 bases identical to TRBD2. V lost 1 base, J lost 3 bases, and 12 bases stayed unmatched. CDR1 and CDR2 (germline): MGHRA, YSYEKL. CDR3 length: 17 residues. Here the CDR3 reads CASSQAMVAGALYEQYV. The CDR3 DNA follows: TGCGCCAGCAGCCAAGCGATGGTAGCGGGTGCTCTCTACGAGCAGTACGTC.

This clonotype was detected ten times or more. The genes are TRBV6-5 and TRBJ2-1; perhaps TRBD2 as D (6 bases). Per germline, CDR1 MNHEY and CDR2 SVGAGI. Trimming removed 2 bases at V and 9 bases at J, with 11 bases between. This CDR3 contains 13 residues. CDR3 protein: CASSYRLDSEQFF. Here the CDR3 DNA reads TGTGCCAGCAGTTACCGACTAGACAGTGAGCAGTTCTTC.

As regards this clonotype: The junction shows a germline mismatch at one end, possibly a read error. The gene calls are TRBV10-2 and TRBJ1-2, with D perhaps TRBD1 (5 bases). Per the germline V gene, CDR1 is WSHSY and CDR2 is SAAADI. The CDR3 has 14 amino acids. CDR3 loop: CASRDRGGYYCYTF. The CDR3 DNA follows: TGCGCCAGCAGGGATAGGGGAGGGTACTATTGCTACACCTTC.

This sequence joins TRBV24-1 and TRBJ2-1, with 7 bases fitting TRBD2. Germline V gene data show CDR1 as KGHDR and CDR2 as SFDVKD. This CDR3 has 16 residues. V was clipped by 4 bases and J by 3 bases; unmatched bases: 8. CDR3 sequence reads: CATSDGGGSSYNEQFF. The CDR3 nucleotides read TGTGCCACCAGTGACGGTGGCGGGAGTAGCTACAATGAGCAGTTCTTC.

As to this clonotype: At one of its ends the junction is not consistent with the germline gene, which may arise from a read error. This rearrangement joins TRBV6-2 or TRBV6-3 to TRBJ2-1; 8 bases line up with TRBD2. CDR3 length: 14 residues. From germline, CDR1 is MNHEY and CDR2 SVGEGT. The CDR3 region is CATSAGESYHEQFF. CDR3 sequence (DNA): TGTGCCACCTCAGCGGGAGAGTCCTACCATGAGCAGTTCTTC.

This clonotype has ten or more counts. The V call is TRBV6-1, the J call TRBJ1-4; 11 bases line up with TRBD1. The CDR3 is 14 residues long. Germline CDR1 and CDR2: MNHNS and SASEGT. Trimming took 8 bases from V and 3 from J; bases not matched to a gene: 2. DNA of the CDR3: TGTGCCAGCGGGGACAGGGGGGCTAATGAAAAACTGTTTTTT. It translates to CASGDRGANEKLFF.

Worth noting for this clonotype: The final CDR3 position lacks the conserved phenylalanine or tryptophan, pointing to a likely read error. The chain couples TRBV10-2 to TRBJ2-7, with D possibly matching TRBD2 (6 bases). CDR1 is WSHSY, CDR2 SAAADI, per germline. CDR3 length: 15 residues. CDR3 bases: TGCGTCAGTAGTGAGTCGGGACGACTAGCCTACGAGCAGTACTTA. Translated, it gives CVSSESGRLAYEQYL.

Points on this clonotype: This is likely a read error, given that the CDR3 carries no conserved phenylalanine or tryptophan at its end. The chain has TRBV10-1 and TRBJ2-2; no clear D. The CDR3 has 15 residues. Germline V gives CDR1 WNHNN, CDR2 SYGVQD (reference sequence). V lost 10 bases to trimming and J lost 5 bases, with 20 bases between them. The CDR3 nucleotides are TGCGCCATCGGGCGCTGGGGATTGCGGACCGGGGAGCTGTTTTTG. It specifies CAIGRWGLRTGELFL.

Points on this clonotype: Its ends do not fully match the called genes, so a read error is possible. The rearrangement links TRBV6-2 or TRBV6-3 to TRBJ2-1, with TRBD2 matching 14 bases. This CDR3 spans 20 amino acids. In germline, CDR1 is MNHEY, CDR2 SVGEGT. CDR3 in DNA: TGTGTCAGCAGTTCCATTGGGGGACTAGCGGGAGTGGTGGTCTTGAATGAGCAGTTCTTC. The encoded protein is CVSSSIGGLAGVVVLNEQFF.

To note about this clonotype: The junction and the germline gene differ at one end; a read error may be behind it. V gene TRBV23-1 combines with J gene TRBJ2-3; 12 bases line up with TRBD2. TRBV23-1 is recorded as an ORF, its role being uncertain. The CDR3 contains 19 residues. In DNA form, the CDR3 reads TGCGCCAGCAGTCAACAGGGAACTAGCGGGAGGCGTGGCACAGATACGAAGTATTTT. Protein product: CASSQQGTSGRRGTDTKYF.

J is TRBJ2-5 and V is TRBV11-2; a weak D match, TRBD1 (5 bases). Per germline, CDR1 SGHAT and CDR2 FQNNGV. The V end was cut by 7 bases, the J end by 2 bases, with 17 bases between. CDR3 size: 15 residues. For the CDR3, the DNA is TGTGCCAGCAACACGATGACAGTTGGGCAAGAGACCCAGTACTTC. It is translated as CASNTMTVGQETQYF.

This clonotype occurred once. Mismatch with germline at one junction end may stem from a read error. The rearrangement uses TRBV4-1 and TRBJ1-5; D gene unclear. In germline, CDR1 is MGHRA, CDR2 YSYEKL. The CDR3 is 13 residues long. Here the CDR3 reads CASIQAINQSQHF. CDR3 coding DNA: TGCGCCAGCATCCAAGCGATCAATCAGTCCCAGCATTTT.